This T cell receptor beta chain came from a study of sequential checkpoint blockade in melanoma. In the study overall: Arm A got nivolumab then ipilimumab; arm B the reverse, 1:1.

As to treatment: randomized to nivolumab then ipilimumab (arm A) or the reverse (arm B). Sorted cells were live CD3+CD8+, lacking CD19 and CD56, from PBMCs. Method: immunoSEQ multiplex PCR; TCRdb's copy keeps in-frame clones and lacks some. Of about 35,000 clones detected, 84% appear once; the ten largest clones hold around 5.1%. V lost 1 base and J 0 bases, leaving 10 bases between the germline ends. Germline CDR1 is MDHEN and CDR2 is SYDVKM. This CDR3 comprises 16 residues. The receptor was derived from a human donor with melanoma. This chain joins TRBV28 and TRBJ2-4; possible D gene TRBD1, 5 bases. Here the sequenced sample was CD8+ T cells sorted from blood (inferred from file names), taken from a patient given nivolumab and ipilimumab in sequence. The CDR3 bases are TGTGCCAGCAGTTTATCTCAGGGTCTAGCCAAAAACATTCAGTACTTC. The encoded protein is CASSLSQGLAKNIQYF. Complete variable domain (other parts from reference TRBV28 and TRBJ2-4): DVKVTQSSRYLVKRTGEKVFLECVQDMDHENMFWYRQDPGLGLRLIYFSYDVKMKEKGDIPEGYSVSREKKERFSLILESASTNQTSMYLCASSLSQGLAKNIQYFGAGTRLSVL.